The 11 T cell receptor beta chains listed next were all sequenced from one sample in a study of OX40 agonist ivuxolimab in advanced cancers. Here immunoSEQ multiplex PCR was the method, and the copy in TCRdb shows in-frame clones only, minus some. The data contain about 76,000 clones, over 75% of them singletons. Source: CD4+ or CD8+ T cells sorted from blood, taken in a trial of the OX40 agonist ivuxolimab. These receptors were taken from an adult with an advanced solid tumor such as melanoma, head and neck, liver or kidney cancer.

The J gene is TRBJ2-5, the V gene TRBV9; TRBD1 might be the D (5 bases). The V end was cut by 4 bases, the J end by 4 bases, with 11 bases between. The germline V gene has CDR1 SGDLS and CDR2 YYNGEE. The CDR3 loop spans 13 amino acids. The CDR3 sequence: CASSPQGGETQYF. The CDR3 coding sequence is TGTGCCAGCAGCCCCCAGGGTGGAGAGACCCAGTACTTC.

The CDR3 here is CASSIRTGLRLNYGYTF. CDR3 bases: TGTGCCAGCAGTATCCGGACAGGGCTTCGCTTAAACTATGGCTACACCTTC. The V call is TRBV28, the J call TRBJ1-2, with 8 nucleotides matching TRBD1. The CDR3 loop spans 17 amino acids. With V trimmed by 5 bases and J by 2 bases, 13 bases remained unmatched. Germline CDR1 and CDR2: MDHEN and SYDVKM.

A note on this clone: Other DNA sequences from this sample encode an identical CDR3 as well. The V and J genes are TRBV7-3 and TRBJ2-1; no reliable D call. This CDR3 spans 15 amino acids. V shed 3 bases and J shed 0 bases, with 9 bases lying between them. The germline gives CDR1 SGHTA, CDR2 FQGTGA. CDR3 nucleotides: TGTGCCAGCAGCTTGGGCGATAGCTCCTACAATGAGCAGTTCTTC. As protein: CASSLGDSSYNEQFF.

This chain joins TRBV7-6 and TRBJ2-5; the match to TRBD2 covers 13 bases. TRBJ2-7 matches the DNA end more closely, so the J call is doubtful. The CDR3 consists of 17 residues. The germline V gene encodes CDR1 SGHVS and CDR2 FNYEAQ. The CDR3 is CASSLGTSGIVSHEQYF. In DNA, the CDR3 is TGTGCCAGCAGCCTAGGGACTAGCGGGATCGTGTCCCACGAGCAGTACTTC.

This rearrangement joins TRBV19 to TRBJ2-7; D is uncertain. The CDR3 consists of 14 residues. The germline V and J ends were trimmed by 3 bases and 5 bases, with 14 bases remaining between them. The germline gives CDR1 LNHDA, CDR2 SQIVND (reference sequence). This CDR3 is CASSIIGLVHEQYF. The CDR3 DNA sequence: TGTGCCAGTAGTATCATCGGGTTGGTTCACGAGCAGTACTTC.

Worth noting for this clone: The junction differs from germline at one of its ends, possibly a read error. The rearrangement joins TRBV7-7 to TRBJ2-5; D possibly uses TRBD1 or TRBD2 (5 bases each). CDR3 size: 14 residues. Per germline, CDR1 SSHAT and CDR2 FNYEAQ (reference sequence). CDR3 sequence (DNA): TGTGCTAGCAGCTTGGGGACGGGGCAAGAGACCCAGTACTTC. It specifies CASSLGTGQETQYF.

V and J are TRBV18 and TRBJ2-1; the D gene could be TRBD1 or TRBD2 (6 bases each). This CDR3 is 17 amino acids long. CDR1 and CDR2 (germline): KGHSH, LQKENI. Trimming removed 2 bases from V and 1 base from J, with 15 bases in between. The CDR3, as DNA: TGTGCCAGCTCACCAGGAGGGGCAGGGGAATCCTACAATGAGCAGTTCTTC. Its translation is CASSPGGAGESYNEQFF.

The chain couples TRBV5-1 to TRBJ2-3; 10 bases agree with TRBD2. Germline V gene lookup returns CDR1 SGHRS and CDR2 YFSETQ. After removal of 0 bases from V and 1 base from J, the junction contained 5 bases not matched to a gene. This CDR3 contains 17 residues. CDR3 DNA: TGCGCCAGCAGCTTGGTGCCTAGCGGGGGAGGCACAGATACGCAGTATTTT. Translated: CASSLVPSGGGTDTQYF. The entire variable domain, with the rest obtained from reference TRBV5-1 and TRBJ2-3, is as follows: KAGVTQTPRYLIKTRGQQVTLSCSPISGHRSVSWYQQTPGQGLQFLFEYFSETQRNKGNFPGRFSGRQFSNSRSEMNVSTLELGDSALYLCASSLVPSGGGTDTQYFGPGTRLTVL.

As regards this clone: Other nucleotide sequences in the sample specify the same CDR3. The chain recombines TRBV19 with TRBJ2-7; the D gene is possibly TRBD2 (6 bases). V was trimmed by 0 bases and J by 3 bases, leaving 9 bases between them. Germline V gene sequence: CDR1 LNHDA, CDR2 SQIVND (reference sequence). The CDR3 sequence is 14 residues long. The CDR3 bases are TGTGCCAGTAGTATAGAGGGGGGTAACTACGAGCAGTACTTC. This codes for CASSIEGGNYEQYF.

The chain recombines TRBV7-9 with TRBJ2-5; TRBD1 agrees at 9 bases. The CDR3 sequence is 14 residues long. Germline loops: CDR1 SEHNR, CDR2 FQNEAQ (reference sequence). V gave up 5 bases and J gave up 5 bases; unmatched junction bases: 6. The DNA for the CDR3 is TGTGCCAGCAGCAAAGGGACAGGGCTGGAGACCCAGTACTTC. It translates to CASSKGTGLETQYF. Combining the CDR3 with reference TRBV7-9 and TRBJ2-5 gives the whole variable domain DTGVSQNPRHKITKRGQNVTFRCDPISEHNRLYWYRQTLGQGPEFLTYFQNEAQLEKSRLLSDRFSAERPKGSFSTLEIQRTEQGDSAMYLCASSKGTGLETQYFGPGTRLLVL.

V gene TRBV11-1 combines with J gene TRBJ2-7; TRBD1 agrees at 8 bases. The CDR3 extends over 14 amino acids. Germline V lookup: CDR1 SGHAT, CDR2 FQDESV (reference sequence). V was pared by 3 bases and J by 5 bases, with 6 bases of the junction left unmatched. DNA of the CDR3: TGTGCCAGCAGCTTCCTGACAGGGGCCAACGAGCAGTACTTC. Its protein product is CASSFLTGANEQYF.